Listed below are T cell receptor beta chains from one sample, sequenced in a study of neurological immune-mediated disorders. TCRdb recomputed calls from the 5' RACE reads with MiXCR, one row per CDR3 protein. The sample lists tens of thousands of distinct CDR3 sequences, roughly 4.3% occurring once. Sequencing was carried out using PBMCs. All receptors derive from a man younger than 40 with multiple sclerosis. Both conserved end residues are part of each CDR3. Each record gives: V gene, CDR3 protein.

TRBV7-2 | CASSPSGSHYNEQFF
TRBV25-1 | CASGATEWSAFF
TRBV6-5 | CASSYSSRYYGYTF
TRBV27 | CASTLAGGLGNEQFF
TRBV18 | CASSPFGQGQQFF
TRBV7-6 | CASSPLMETREKLFF
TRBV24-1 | CATRDRMNTEAFF
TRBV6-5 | CASSYLGSGGTEAFF
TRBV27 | CASSLDRFNYGYTF
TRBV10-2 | CASSERGGNQPQHF
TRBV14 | CASSQDRGKAFF
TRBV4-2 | CASSRGGTGNTEAFF
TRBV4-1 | CASSQEAVDTQYF
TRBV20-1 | CSARTSTGDGYTF
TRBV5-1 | CASTPDDNSPLHF
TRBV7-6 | CASSLRSTGSEKLFF
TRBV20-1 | CSASGGGSDTEAFF
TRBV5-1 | CASKQGSNTGELFF
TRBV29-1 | CSGGDYEQYF
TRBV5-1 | CASSLEPGYNSPLNF
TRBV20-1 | CSAPGLMSNEQFF
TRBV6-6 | CASSPSRAGGENIQYF
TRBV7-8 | CASSFGTDANTGELFF
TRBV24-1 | CATSGTTDTQYF
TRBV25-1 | CASISGGELFF
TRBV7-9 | CASSLSQGNEKLFF
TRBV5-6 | CASSPEPGLAGQETQYF
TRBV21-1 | CASPPTGASYTEAFF
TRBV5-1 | CASSSYGQNTEAFF
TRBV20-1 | CSARGVLHGYTF
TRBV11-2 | CASSSTRLNTGELFF
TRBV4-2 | CASSQPGPGNTEAFF
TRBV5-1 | CASSSQGPNTEAFF
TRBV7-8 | CASSQRTGGSSTEAFF
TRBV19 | CASMVEQGTVNTEAFF
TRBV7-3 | CASSRQGAMYTEAFF
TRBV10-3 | CAISDGYDNQETQYF
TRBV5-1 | CASSFGQGNTFYTEAFF
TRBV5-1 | CASSLVPTTYEQYF
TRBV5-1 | CASSRGLAEDNEQFF
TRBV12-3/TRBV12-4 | CASSYPSLGNAEAFF
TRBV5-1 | CASSLEIDLSPLNF
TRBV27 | CASRGQRGSPLHF
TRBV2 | CASSGTGENEAFF
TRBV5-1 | CASSFSGLLNTEAFF
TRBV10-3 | CAISDLVGRGPDTQYF
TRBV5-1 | CASSLGTANTEAFF
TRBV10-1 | CASSPRGSGGRTGELFF
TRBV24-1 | CATSVRAGETDTQYF
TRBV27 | CASSSTLSNEQFF
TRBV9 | CASSVPGTANTGELFF